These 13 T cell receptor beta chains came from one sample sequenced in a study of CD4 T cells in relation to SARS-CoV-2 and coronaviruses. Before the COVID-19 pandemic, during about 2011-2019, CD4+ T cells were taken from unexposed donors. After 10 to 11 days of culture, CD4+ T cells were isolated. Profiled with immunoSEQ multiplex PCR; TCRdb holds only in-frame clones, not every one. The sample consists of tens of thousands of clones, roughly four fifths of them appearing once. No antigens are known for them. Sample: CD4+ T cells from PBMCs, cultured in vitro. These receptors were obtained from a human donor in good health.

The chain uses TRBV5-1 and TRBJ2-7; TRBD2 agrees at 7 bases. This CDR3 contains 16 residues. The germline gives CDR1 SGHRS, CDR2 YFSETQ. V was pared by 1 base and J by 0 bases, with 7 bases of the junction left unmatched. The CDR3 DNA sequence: TGCGCCAGCAGCTTGTCACCTAGCGGCCCCTCCTACGAGCAGTACTTC. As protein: CASSLSPSGPSYEQYF.

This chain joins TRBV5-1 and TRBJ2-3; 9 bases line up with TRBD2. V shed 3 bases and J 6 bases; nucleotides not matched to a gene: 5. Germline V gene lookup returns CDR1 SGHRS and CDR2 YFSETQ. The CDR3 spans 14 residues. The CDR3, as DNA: TGCGCCAGCAGCTCAGGGCGGGAGGGTGATACGCAGTATTTT. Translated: CASSSGREGDTQYF.

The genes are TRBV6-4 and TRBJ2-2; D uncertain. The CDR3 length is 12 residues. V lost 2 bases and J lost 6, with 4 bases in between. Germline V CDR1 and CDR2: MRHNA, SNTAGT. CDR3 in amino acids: CASSDRAGELFF. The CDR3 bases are TGTGCCAGCAGTGACCGGGCCGGGGAGCTGTTTTTT.

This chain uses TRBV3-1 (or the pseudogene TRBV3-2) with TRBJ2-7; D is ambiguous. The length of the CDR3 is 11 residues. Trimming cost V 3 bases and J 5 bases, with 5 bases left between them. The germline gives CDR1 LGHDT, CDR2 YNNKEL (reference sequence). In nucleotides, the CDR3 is TGTGCCAGCAGCCACGGAGACGAGCAGTACTTC. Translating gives CASSHGDEQYF.

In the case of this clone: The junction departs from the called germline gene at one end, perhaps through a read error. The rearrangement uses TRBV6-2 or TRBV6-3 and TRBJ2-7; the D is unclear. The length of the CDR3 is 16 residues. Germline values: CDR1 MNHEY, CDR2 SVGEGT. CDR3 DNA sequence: TGTGCCAGCAGTTACTCGATTCGGCGGATGTCCTCCGAGCAGTACTTC. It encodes CASSYSIRRMSSEQYF.

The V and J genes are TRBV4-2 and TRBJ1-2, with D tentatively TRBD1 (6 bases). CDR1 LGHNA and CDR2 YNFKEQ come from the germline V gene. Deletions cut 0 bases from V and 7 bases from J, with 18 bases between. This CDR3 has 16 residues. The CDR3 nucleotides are TGTGCCAGCAGCCAAGATTTTCTGGGGGCGGTTTTTGGCTACACCTTC. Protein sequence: CASSQDFLGAVFGYTF.

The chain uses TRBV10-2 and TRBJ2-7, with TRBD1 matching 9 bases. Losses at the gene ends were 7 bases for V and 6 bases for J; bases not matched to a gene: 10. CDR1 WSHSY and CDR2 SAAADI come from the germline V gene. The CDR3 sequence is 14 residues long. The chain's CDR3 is CASKTQGATREQYF. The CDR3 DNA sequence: TGCGCCAGCAAGACACAGGGGGCGACCCGCGAGCAGTACTTC.

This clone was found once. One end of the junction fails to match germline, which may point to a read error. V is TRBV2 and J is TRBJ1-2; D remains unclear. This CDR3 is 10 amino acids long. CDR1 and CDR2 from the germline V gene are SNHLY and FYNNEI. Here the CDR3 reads CASSETESLF. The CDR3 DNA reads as TGTGCCAGCAGTGAAACGGAATCCCTTTTC.

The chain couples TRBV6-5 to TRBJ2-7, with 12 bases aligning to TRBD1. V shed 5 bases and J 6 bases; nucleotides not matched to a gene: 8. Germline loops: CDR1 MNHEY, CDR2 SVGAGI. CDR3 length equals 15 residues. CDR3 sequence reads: CASSNPGQGAVEQYF. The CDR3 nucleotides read TGTGCCAGCAGTAATCCGGGACAGGGGGCGGTCGAGCAGTACTTC.

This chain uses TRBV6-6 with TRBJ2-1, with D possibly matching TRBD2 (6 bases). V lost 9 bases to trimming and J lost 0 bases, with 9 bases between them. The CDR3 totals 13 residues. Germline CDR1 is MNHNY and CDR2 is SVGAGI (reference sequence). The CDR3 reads CASVGGSYNEQFF. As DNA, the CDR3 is TGTGCCAGTGTGGGGGGCTCCTACAATGAGCAGTTCTTC.

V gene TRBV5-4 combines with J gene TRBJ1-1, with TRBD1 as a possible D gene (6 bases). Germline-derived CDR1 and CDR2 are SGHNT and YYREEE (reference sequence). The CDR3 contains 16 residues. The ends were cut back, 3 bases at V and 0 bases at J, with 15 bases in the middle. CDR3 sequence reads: CASSSPGARLNTEAFF. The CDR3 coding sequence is TGTGCCAGCAGCTCCCCAGGGGCCCGTTTGAACACTGAAGCTTTCTTT. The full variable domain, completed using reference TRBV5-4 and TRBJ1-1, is ETGVTQSPTHLIKTRGQQVTLRCSSQSGHNTVSWYQQALGQGPQFIFQYYREEENGRGNFPPRFSGLQFPNYSSELNVNALELDDSALYLCASSSPGARLNTEAFFGQGTRLTVV.

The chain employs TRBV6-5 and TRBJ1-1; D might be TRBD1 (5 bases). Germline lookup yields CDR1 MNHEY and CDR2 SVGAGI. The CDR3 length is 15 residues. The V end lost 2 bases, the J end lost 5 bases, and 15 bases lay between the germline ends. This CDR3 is CASSYNPAGGTEAFF. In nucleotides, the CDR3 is TGTGCCAGCAGTTACAACCCGGCCGGGGGGACTGAAGCTTTCTTT.

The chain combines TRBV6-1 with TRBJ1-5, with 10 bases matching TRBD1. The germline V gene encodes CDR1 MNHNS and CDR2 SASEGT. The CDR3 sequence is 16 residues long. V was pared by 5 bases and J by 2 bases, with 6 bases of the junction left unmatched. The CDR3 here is CASSQGTGEGNQPQHF. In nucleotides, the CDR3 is TGTGCCAGCAGTCAAGGGACAGGGGAAGGCAATCAGCCCCAGCATTTT.